This entry lists 5 T cell receptor beta chains sequenced from one sample in a study of molecular identifiers for immune sequencing clone quantification. TCRdb re-derived calls from the PCR reads in MiXCR, one entry per CDR3 protein. Seen here are under 600,000 distinct CDR3 sequences, less than 30% observed once, and the top ten hold roughly 0.77%. Sequences were obtained from naive CD8+ T cells from blood, with Jurkat cell RNA spiked in. Described subset: FACS-sorted CD8+CD4-CCR7+CD45RA+ naive T cells. All receptors derive from a human donor in good health. Some libraries in this study had Jurkat cell RNA spiked in.

With respect to this clonotype: Relative to the germline gene, one junction end is altered; a read error may explain this. The chain carries TRBV3-1 and TRBJ2-2; 7 bases map to TRBD2. Germline CDR1 LGHDT, CDR2 YNNKEL (reference sequence). The CDR3 is 15 amino acids. The CDR3 loop is CASRQDSLAPGELFF. The CDR3, as DNA: TGTGCCAGCCGCCAAGACTCACTAGCGCCCGGGGAGCTGTTTTTT.

This clonotype showed up just a few times. The chain couples TRBV5-8 to TRBJ2-7; D gene ambiguous. Trimming cost V 2 bases and J 2 bases, with 11 bases left between them. CDR1 and CDR2 from the germline V gene are SGHTS and YDEGEE. The CDR3 spans 14 residues. The CDR3 is CASSFGGTTYEQYF. In nucleotides, the CDR3 is TGTGCCAGCAGCTTCGGTGGCACTACCTACGAGCAGTACTTC. The full variable domain, rest sourced from reference TRBV5-8 and TRBJ2-7, is EAGVTQSPTHLIKTRGQQATLRCSPISGHTSVYWYQQALGLGLQFLLWYDEGEERNRGNFPPRFSGRQFPNYSSELNVNALELEDSALYLCASSFGGTTYEQYFGPGTRLTVT.

This clonotype was seen many times. The chain uses TRBV7-9 and TRBJ2-7; D possibly corresponds to TRBD2 (5 bases). In germline, CDR1 is SEHNR, CDR2 FQNEAQ (reference sequence). CDR3 length: 15 residues. Trimming left V 1 base short and J 0 bases short, with 10 bases between. The CDR3 sequence: CASSLGVTSSYEQYF. In nucleotides, the CDR3 is TGTGCCAGCAGCTTAGGGGTTACTAGCTCCTACGAGCAGTACTTC.

This clonotype came up once. This may stem from a read error, because a much larger clone lies one nucleotide away. This chain connects TRBV11-2 to TRBJ2-3; no definite D call. Trimming pared 5 bases from V and 4 bases from J, leaving 25 bases between. CDR1 is SGHAT, CDR2 FQNNGV, per germline. The CDR3 totals 18 residues. CDR3 residues: CASSTFVYNSFPPDTQYF. The CDR3 nucleotides are TGTGCCAGCAGCACCTTTGTGTATAACAGCTTCCCGCCAGATACGCAGTATTTT.

This clonotype turned up a few times. V gene TRBV21-1 combines with J gene TRBJ2-4; TRBD1, the D gene given by the table, was not confirmed from the DNA. TRBV21-1 is given as a pseudogene. CDR3 length equals 12 residues. The CDR3 coding sequence is TGTGCCAGTTTACAGGGGGTACTCATTCAGTACTTC. It specifies CASLQGVLIQYF.